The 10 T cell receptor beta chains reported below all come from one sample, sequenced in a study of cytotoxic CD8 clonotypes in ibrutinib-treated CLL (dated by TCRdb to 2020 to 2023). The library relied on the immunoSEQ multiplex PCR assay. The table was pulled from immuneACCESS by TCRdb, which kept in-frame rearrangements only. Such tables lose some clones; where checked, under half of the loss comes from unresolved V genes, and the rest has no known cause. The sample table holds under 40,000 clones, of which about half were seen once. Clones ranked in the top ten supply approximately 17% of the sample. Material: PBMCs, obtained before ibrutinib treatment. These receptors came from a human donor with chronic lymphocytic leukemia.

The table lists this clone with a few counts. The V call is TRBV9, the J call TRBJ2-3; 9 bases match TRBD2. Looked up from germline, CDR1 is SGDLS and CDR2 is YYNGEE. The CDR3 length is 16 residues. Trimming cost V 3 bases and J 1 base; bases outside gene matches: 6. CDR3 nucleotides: TGTGCCAGCAGCGCCCTTAGCGGGGGAGGCACAGATACGCAGTATTTT. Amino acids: CASSALSGGGTDTQYF.

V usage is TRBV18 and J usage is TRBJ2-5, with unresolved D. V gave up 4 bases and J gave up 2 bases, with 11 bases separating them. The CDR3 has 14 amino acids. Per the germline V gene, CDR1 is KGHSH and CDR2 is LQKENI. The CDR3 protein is CASSLSGHQETQYF. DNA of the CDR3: TGTGCCAGCTCACTCTCCGGGCATCAAGAGACCCAGTACTTC.

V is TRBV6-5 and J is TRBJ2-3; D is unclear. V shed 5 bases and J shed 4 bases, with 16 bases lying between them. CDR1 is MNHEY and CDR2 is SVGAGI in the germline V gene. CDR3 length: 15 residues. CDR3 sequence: CASSPRHGGPDTQYF. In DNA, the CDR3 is TGTGCCAGCAGTCCGCGCCACGGCGGTCCAGATACGCAGTATTTT.

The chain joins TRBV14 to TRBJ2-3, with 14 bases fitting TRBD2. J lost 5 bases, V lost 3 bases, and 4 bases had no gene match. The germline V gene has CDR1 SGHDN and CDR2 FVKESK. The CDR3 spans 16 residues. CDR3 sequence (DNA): TGTGCCAGCAGCCATCGCGGACTAGCGGGGGGAGATACGCAGTATTTT. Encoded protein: CASSHRGLAGGDTQYF.

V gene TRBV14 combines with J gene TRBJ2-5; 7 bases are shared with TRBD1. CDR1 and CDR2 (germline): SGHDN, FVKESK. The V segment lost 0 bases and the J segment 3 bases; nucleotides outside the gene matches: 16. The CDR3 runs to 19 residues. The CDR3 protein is CASSQERWKPGQLKETQYF. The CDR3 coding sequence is TGTGCCAGCAGCCAAGAAAGATGGAAACCGGGACAGCTGAAAGAGACCCAGTACTTC.

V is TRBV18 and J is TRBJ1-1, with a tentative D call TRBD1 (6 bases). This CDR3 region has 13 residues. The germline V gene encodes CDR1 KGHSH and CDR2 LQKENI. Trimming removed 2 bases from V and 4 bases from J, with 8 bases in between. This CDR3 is CASSPNRATEAFF. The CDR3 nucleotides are TGTGCCAGCTCACCAAACAGGGCCACTGAAGCTTTCTTT.

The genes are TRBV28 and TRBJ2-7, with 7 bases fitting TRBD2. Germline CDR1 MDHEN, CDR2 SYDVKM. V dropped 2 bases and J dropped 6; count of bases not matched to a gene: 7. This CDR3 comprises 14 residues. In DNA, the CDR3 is TGTGCCAGCAGTTTAGACGGGGGGACCTTCGAGCAGTACTTC. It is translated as CASSLDGGTFEQYF.

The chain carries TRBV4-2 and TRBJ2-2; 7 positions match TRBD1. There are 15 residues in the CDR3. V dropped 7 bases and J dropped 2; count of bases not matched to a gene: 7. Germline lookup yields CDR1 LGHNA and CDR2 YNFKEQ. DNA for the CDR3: TGTGCCAGCACTCAGACAGGGCTAAACACCGGGGAGCTGTTTTTT. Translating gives CASTQTGLNTGELFF.

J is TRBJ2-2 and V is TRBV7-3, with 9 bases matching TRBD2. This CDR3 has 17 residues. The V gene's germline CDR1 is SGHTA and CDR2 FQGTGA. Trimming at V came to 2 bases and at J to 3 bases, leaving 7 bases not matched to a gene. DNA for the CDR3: TGTGCCAGCAGCTTACTGGCTAGCGGGATACACACCGGGGAGCTGTTTTTT. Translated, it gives CASSLLASGIHTGELFF.

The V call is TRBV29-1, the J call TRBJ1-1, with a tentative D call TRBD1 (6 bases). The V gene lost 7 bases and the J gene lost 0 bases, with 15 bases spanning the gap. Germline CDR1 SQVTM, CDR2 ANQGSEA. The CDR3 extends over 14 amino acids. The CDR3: CSASTGTLNTEAFF. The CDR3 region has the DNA TGCAGCGCATCCACAGGGACTTTGAACACTGAAGCTTTCTTT.